Listed here are 5 T cell receptor beta chains from one sample, sequenced in a study of blood T cell repertoires in COVID-19 (TCRdb year 2020). Libraries were made using the immunoSEQ multiplex PCR assay. TCRdb retrieved this table from immuneACCESS and kept in-frame rearrangements only. Not all clones are present; in checked studies, unresolved V genes account for under half, and no reason is known for the remainder. Present in this sample are some 87,000 clones, 80% of which were seen just once. Jointly, the top ten make up roughly 8.2% of the sample. Material for sequencing was peripheral blood. The receptor set was obtained from a man aged 50-59 years who had recovered from COVID-19.

The V call is TRBV7-2, the J call TRBJ1-3; D gene unclear. Deletions cut 1 base from V and 2 bases from J, with 6 bases between. Germline V CDR1 and CDR2: SGHTA, FQGNSA. The CDR3 sequence is 14 residues long. CDR3 protein: CASSLGAAGNTIYF. Here the CDR3 DNA reads TGTGCCAGCAGCTTAGGGGCCGCTGGAAACACCATATATTTT.

The chain carries TRBV12-3 or TRBV12-4 and TRBJ2-2, with D uncertain. V was clipped by 4 bases and J by 7 bases, with 4 bases between them. The CDR3 contains 11 residues. The CDR3 DNA is TGTGCCAGCAGTTCCCACGGGGAGCTGTTTTTT. Translation gives CASSSHGELFF.

With respect to this clone: The junction and the germline gene differ at one end; a read error may be behind it. The chain uses TRBV7-8 and TRBJ2-3; TRBD1 might be the D (6 bases). This CDR3 contains 13 residues. The germline V gene has CDR1 SGHVS and CDR2 FQNEAQ. CDR3 residues: CASSLAGADTQYF. CDR3 in DNA: TGTGCCAGCAGCCTAGCAGGGGCAGATACGCAGTATTTT.

The chain couples TRBV7-9 to TRBJ2-2; 8 bases align to TRBD1. Per germline, CDR1 SEHNR and CDR2 FQNEAQ (reference sequence). The CDR3 runs 14 residues. Trimming took 6 bases from V and 5 from J; bases not matched to a gene: 5. The CDR3 sequence: CASRWTGLTGELFF. CDR3 sequence (DNA): TGTGCCAGCAGGTGGACAGGGTTGACCGGGGAGCTGTTTTTT.

The chain couples TRBV6-5 to TRBJ2-1; D remains ambiguous. The germline V gene encodes CDR1 MNHEY and CDR2 SVGAGI. Trimming cost V 5 bases and J 5 bases, with 13 bases left between them. CDR3 length: 14 amino acids. The CDR3 DNA is TGTGCCAGCAGTCCCCCCGGGTCTCACAATGAGCAGTTCTTC. The encoded protein is CASSPPGSHNEQFF.